This TCR beta chain derives from a study of T cell changes during pregnancy in multiple sclerosis. J was trimmed by 1 base and V by 5 bases; bases with no gene match: 10. The CDR3 is 19 amino acids. Germline V gene lookup returns CDR1 LNHDA and CDR2 SQIVND (reference sequence). The assay was immunoSEQ multiplex PCR, and TCRdb's table has in-frame clones only and misses some. The sample has 50,000 to 65,000 clones, approximately 91% seen once. This clone was recorded only once. This sample comprised CD4+ T cells from peripheral blood mononuclear cells, obtained in the third trimester of pregnancy. This receptor was taken from a female donor with multiple sclerosis, enrolled in a pregnancy study. V and J are TRBV19 and TRBJ2-5; 16 bases are shared with TRBD2. CDR3 sequence reads: CASSLGTSGGALFQETQYF. CDR3 DNA: TGTGCCAGTAGTCTCGGGACTAGCGGGGGGGCCCTTTTCCAAGAGACCCAGTACTTC.